This TCR beta chain was retrieved from a study of CD8+CD57+ T cells in acquired aplastic anemia. About the research overall: Isolated CD4+ and CD8+ cells, once sorted, yielded DNA averaging roughly 3.2 ug.

On this clonotype: The antigen is undetermined.

Study-level findings and limits: Both patients and controls carried the same twenty-nine CD8+ CDR3 sequences.

CD8+CD57+ cell expansion had been shown by flow cytometry in patients chosen for sequencing. The patients, all of them, had severe acquired aplastic anemia. When blood sampling took place, the patients had received no therapy. The study profiled TCR beta VDJ and CDR3 using genomic DNA as template. TCRdb passed the reads through MiXCR, listing each CDR3 protein once. The data show 150,000 to 200,000 distinct CDR3 sequences, approximately 50% seen once. The CDR3 covers 15 residues. CDR1 LNHNV and CDR2 YYDKDF come from the germline V gene (reference sequence). After removal of 0 bases from V and 4 bases from J, the junction contained 5 bases not matched to a gene.

The gene calls are TRBV15 and TRBJ1-2, with TRBD1 matching over 7 bases. This receptor was obtained from a human donor with aplastic anemia. Source material: sorted CD4+, CD8+, or CD8+CD57+ T cells (not recorded which) from PBMCs. The CDR3 loop reads CATSRDRDRLYGYTF. The CDR3 DNA reads TGTGCCACCAGCAGAGATCGGGACAGACTCTATGGCTACACCTTC. Full variable domain (outside the CDR3, taken from reference TRBV15 and TRBJ1-2): DAMVIQNPRYQVTQFGKPVTLSCSQTLNHNVMYWYQQKSSQAPKLLFHYYDKDFNNEADTPDNFQSRRPNTSFCFLDIRSPGLGDTAMYLCATSRDRDRLYGYTFGSGTRLTVV.